These T cell receptor beta chains were read from a single sample in a study of T-cell memory formation after mild COVID-19. TCRdb passed the 5' RACE reads through MiXCR, listing each CDR3 protein once. The sample carries 180,000 or so distinct CDR3 sequences, about a sixth recorded once. Sequenced material: PBMCs or a T cell subset sorted from them (not recorded which). The receptors were sampled from an adult woman who had mild COVID-19 (a few samples of this study predate the infection). Cell type and time point are not known. Each CDR3 is given with its conserved first and last residue. Each record gives: clone size, J gene, V gene, D gene, CDR3 length, CDR3 DNA, CDR3 protein. The D gene is left open where the match is weak. Rows give clone size only sometimes, using once, few, many, or a class for an expanded clone.

NA TRBJ1-1 TRBV3-1 TRBD1 14 TGTGCCAGCAGCCAAGGACAGGGGGCGACTGAAGCTTTCTTT CASSQGQGATEAFF
NA TRBJ2-7 TRBV6-6 TRBD2 16 TGTGCCAGCAGTTACTCGGGGGGAGGGCCGTCCTACGAGCAGTACTTC CASSYSGGGPSYEQYF
few TRBJ2-4 TRBV12-3/TRBV12-4 NA 14 TGTGCCAGCAGCCCAGAGGGGACCAAAAACATTCAGTACTTC CASSPEGTKNIQYF
NA TRBJ1-5 TRBV3-1 TRBD1 16 TGTGCCAGCAGCAGAAACCCTACAGGGGCTGGGGTGCCCCAGCATTTT CASSRNPTGAGVPQHF
NA TRBJ1-1 TRBV30 NA 15 TGTGCCTGGTCACGAAGCGGGGGGGGATGGACTGAAGCTTTCTTT CAWSRSGGGWTEAFF
few TRBJ1-5 TRBV20-1 NA 14 TGCAGTGCTAAAAGTTCCAGGGGAGGTCAGCCCCAGCATTTT CSAKSSRGGQPQHF
few TRBJ1-2 TRBV2 NA 11 TGTGCCAGCAGTGGGGACTATGGCTACACCTTC CASSGDYGYTF
few TRBJ2-7 TRBV6-5 NA 15 TGTGCCAGCAACCCAGCTTCAGGGGCCCCCTACGAGCAGTACTTC CASNPASGAPYEQYF
many TRBJ2-1 TRBV11-2 NA 16 TGTGCCAGCAGCTTAGCAGGGCATGGGGCCGCCAATGAGCAGTTCTTC CASSLAGHGAANEQFF
few TRBJ2-3 TRBV7-2 TRBD2 13 TGTGCCAGCAGCTTAGCGCGGACTAGGCCTCAGTATTTT CASSLARTRPQYF
few TRBJ2-3 TRBV29-1 NA 14 TGCAGCGTTGAGAGGCTGGGTGGCACAGATACGCAGTATTTT CSVERLGGTDTQYF
many TRBJ1-2 TRBV6-5 NA 13 TGTGCCAGCAGTTTCAGCCCGAACTATGGCTACACCTTC CASSFSPNYGYTF
few TRBJ1-2 TRBV24-1 TRBD1 14 TGTGCCACCAGTGATTCGGGCAGGGGGCTAGGCTACACCTTC CATSDSGRGLGYTF
few TRBJ1-1 TRBV7-9 NA 15 TGTGCCAGCAGCTTATCGGGGCCCGAGGGCTTTGAAGCTTTCTTT CASSLSGPEGFEAFF
few TRBJ2-1 TRBV14 TRBD1 14 TGTGCCAGCAGCGGGACAGGGGGCGCGGGTGAGCAGTTCTTC CASSGTGGAGEQFF
NA TRBJ1-1 TRBV5-1 NA 17 TGCGCCAGCAGCTTGGATCGGAGGGGGGTGGAGAACACTGAAGCTTTCTTT CASSLDRRGVENTEAFF
NA TRBJ1-2 TRBV27 NA 13 TGTGCCAGCAGTTTTGAGGCGGGGGGTGGCTACACCTTC CASSFEAGGGYTF